These 20 T cell receptor beta chains share one sample of origin, sequenced in a study of OX40 agonist ivuxolimab in advanced cancers. Method: immunoSEQ multiplex PCR; TCRdb's copy keeps in-frame clones and lacks some. This table has roughly 80,000 clones, approximately 79% appearing once. The material sequenced was CD4+ or CD8+ T cells sorted from blood, taken in a trial of the OX40 agonist ivuxolimab. These TCRs come from an adult with an advanced solid tumor such as melanoma, head and neck, liver or kidney cancer.

The chain joins TRBV2 to TRBJ1-4; 7 bases agree with TRBD1. CDR1 and CDR2 from the germline V gene are SNHLY and FYNNEI. The V gene end was trimmed by 7 bases and the J gene end by 8 bases; junction bases not matched to a gene: 13. This CDR3 comprises 15 residues. The CDR3 DNA sequence: TGTGCCAGCAAAAAGACAGGGATGAGACCCGAAAAACTGTTTTTT. The encoded protein is CASKKTGMRPEKLFF.

The chain recombines TRBV27 with TRBJ1-1; perhaps TRBD1 as D (5 bases). This CDR3 contains 14 residues. CDR1 MNHEY and CDR2 SMNVEV come from the germline V gene (reference sequence). Trimming removed 7 bases from V and 5 bases from J, with 17 bases in between. In DNA form, the CDR3 reads TGTGCCAGCACCCCGTTGGGGGGTCAGACTGAAGCTTTCTTT. Amino acids: CASTPLGGQTEAFF.

V gene TRBV28 combines with J gene TRBJ1-5, with D hard to call. The V gene's germline CDR1 is MDHEN and CDR2 SYDVKM. The CDR3 runs to 14 residues. V gave up 5 bases and J gave up 6 bases, with 14 bases separating them. DNA for the CDR3: TGTGCCAGCAGTACCGATTCGGGCCGTCAGCCCCAGCATTTT. Its translation is CASSTDSGRQPQHF.

This chain joins TRBV25-1 and TRBJ2-4; possibly TRBD1 for D (5 bases). Germline CDR1 MGHDK, CDR2 SYGVNS. The length of the CDR3 is 17 residues. The germline V and J ends were trimmed by 0 bases and 0 bases, with 12 bases remaining between them. This CDR3 is CASSEYGHGVAKNIQYF. In DNA, the CDR3 is TGTGCCAGCAGTGAATACGGACACGGTGTAGCCAAAAACATTCAGTACTTC.

The genes are TRBV19 and TRBJ2-7, with 8 bases identical to TRBD2. Unmatched junction bases numbered 7, after V lost 0 bases and J lost 3 bases. This CDR3 region has 16 residues. Germline V gene lookup returns CDR1 LNHDA and CDR2 SQIVND (reference sequence). The CDR3 bases are TGTGCCAGTAGTATAGAGGAAAGAGCGGGGGTCTACGAGCAGTACTTC. This sequence encodes CASSIEERAGVYEQYF.

This clone was seen a single time. J is TRBJ1-1 and V is TRBV30; no clear D gene. Trimming shortened V by 3 bases and J by 1 base, and 6 bases separated the two germline ends. CDR1 and CDR2 from the germline V gene are GTSNPN and SVGIG (reference sequence). This CDR3 is built from 12 residues. The CDR3: CAWRERNTEAFF. DNA for the CDR3: TGTGCCTGGAGGGAGAGGAACACTGAAGCTTTCTTT.

CDR3 coding DNA: TGTGCCAGCAGGGCCGGGACAGGGGCGGTAGCCAAAAACATTCAGTACTTC. Translation gives CASRAGTGAVAKNIQYF. The V gene is TRBV2, the J gene TRBJ2-4; TRBD1 matches 10 bases. The V and J ends lost 6 bases and 0 bases, in that order; junction bases with no gene match: 8. The length of the CDR3 is 17 residues. Germline assignment: CDR1 SNHLY and CDR2 FYNNEI. The complete variable domain, with remaining parts taken from reference TRBV2 and TRBJ2-4, reads EPEVTQTPSHQVTQMGQEVILRCVPISNHLYFYWYRQILGQKVEFLVSFYNNEISEKSEIFDDQFSVERPDGSNFTLKIRSTKLEDSAMYFCASRAGTGAVAKNIQYFGAGTRLSVL.

Here the CDR3 reads CASRWTSGGPQELFF. Written as DNA, the CDR3 is TGTGCCAGCAGGTGGACTAGCGGGGGCCCCCAGGAGCTGTTTTTT. This chain uses TRBV28 with TRBJ2-2; 13 nucleotides match TRBD2. V gave up 6 bases and J gave up 10 bases; unmatched junction bases: 8. CDR1 is MDHEN, CDR2 SYDVKM, per germline. The CDR3 contains 15 residues.

The chain has TRBV9 and TRBJ1-3; possibly TRBD1 for D (5 bases). The V gene's germline CDR1 is SGDLS and CDR2 YYNGEE. V lost 0 bases and J 7 bases, leaving 14 bases between the germline ends. The CDR3 sequence is 15 residues long. The CDR3 DNA follows: TGTGCCAGCAGCGTAGCACTAAGTGGGGGGAACACCATATATTTT. Residues: CASSVALSGGNTIYF.

The rearrangement uses TRBV7-8 and TRBJ2-3; 9 bases are shared with TRBD2. J gave up 5 bases and V 3 bases, and 9 bases lay outside the gene matches. The CDR3 totals 16 residues. Germline CDR1 is SGHVS and CDR2 is FQNEAQ. CDR3 coding DNA: TGTGCCAGCAGCTTCGGGCTAGCGGGGCTGGGAGATACGCAGTATTTT. Translating it yields CASSFGLAGLGDTQYF.

The chain couples TRBV28 to TRBJ1-2; 7 bases map to TRBD1. CDR3 length: 16 residues. Germline lookup yields CDR1 MDHEN and CDR2 SYDVKM. V lost 5 bases to trimming and J lost 7 bases; unmatched junction nucleotides: 16. This chain's CDR3 is CASSPHRQGGIIGYTF. CDR3 bases: TGTGCCAGCAGTCCCCACAGACAGGGTGGTATAATTGGCTACACCTTC.

The CDR3 DNA follows: TGTGCCAGCAGCTCCCCCGACCGTAATGAAAAACTGTTTTTT. Translating gives CASSSPDRNEKLFF. The chain employs TRBV5-4 and TRBJ1-4, with D hard to call. Per germline, CDR1 SGHNT and CDR2 YYREEE (reference sequence). This CDR3 is built from 14 residues. Between the trimmed V and J ends, which lost 3 bases and 4 bases, there was a span of 10 bases.

The chain couples TRBV7-2 to TRBJ1-5; unclear D gene. This CDR3 has 15 residues. The germline CDR1 and CDR2 sequences are SGHTA and FQGNSA. Between the trimmed V and J ends, which lost 5 bases and 5 bases, there was a span of 16 bases. This chain's CDR3 is CASSASGPIDQPQHF. CDR3 nucleotide sequence: TGTGCCAGCAGCGCATCTGGGCCGATCGATCAGCCCCAGCATTTT.

CDR3 region: CGAAMSNYGYTF. The DNA of the CDR3 is TGTGGGGCCGCGATGAGCAACTATGGCTACACCTTC. The gene calls are TRBV28 and TRBJ1-2; D is unclear. This CDR3 contains 12 residues. CDR1 is MDHEN, CDR2 SYDVKM, per germline.

The J gene is TRBJ2-1, the V gene TRBV11-2; 12 nucleotides line up with TRBD2. Germline-derived CDR1 and CDR2 are SGHAT and FQNNGV. V lost 5 bases to trimming and J lost 3 bases; unmatched junction nucleotides: 5. The CDR3 contains 16 residues. CDR3 sequence: CASSRRTSGIYNEQFF. CDR3 nucleotides: TGTGCCAGCAGCCGTCGGACTAGCGGGATCTACAATGAGCAGTTCTTC.

This sequence joins TRBV10-3 and TRBJ1-5, with no clear D. The ends were cut back, 6 bases at V and 1 base at J, with 7 bases in the middle. There are 13 residues in the CDR3. Germline CDR1 and CDR2: ENHRY and SYGVKD. This CDR3 is CAIRSDSNQPQHF. The CDR3 coding sequence is TGTGCCATCAGAAGCGACAGCAATCAGCCCCAGCATTTT.

In DNA form, the CDR3 reads TGTGCCAGCAGCTTAGGGGGACTAGCGGGAGACCACTACGAGCAGTACTTC. Translated: CASSLGGLAGDHYEQYF. V gene TRBV7-3 combines with J gene TRBJ2-7; TRBD2 matches 14 bases. After removal of 2 bases from V and 3 bases from J, the junction contained 6 bases not matched to a gene. The V gene's germline CDR1 is SGHTA and CDR2 FQGTGA. The CDR3 sequence is 17 residues long.

V usage is TRBV28 and J usage is TRBJ2-7; D is ambiguous. The CDR3 totals 13 residues. From germline, CDR1 is MDHEN and CDR2 SYDVKM. V was trimmed by 4 bases and J by 0 bases, leaving 7 bases between them. The CDR3 bases are TGTGCCAGCAGTTCCGTCAGCTCCTACGAGCAGTACTTC. Its protein is CASSSVSSYEQYF.

The rearrangement joins TRBV19 to TRBJ2-1; D perhaps matches TRBD1 (5 bases). Trimming left V 2 bases short and J 5 bases short, with 16 bases between. Germline assignment: CDR1 LNHDA and CDR2 SQIVND (reference sequence). The CDR3 is 16 amino acids. The CDR3 loop reads CASSIRQPPVDNEQFF. In nucleotides, the CDR3 is TGTGCCAGTAGTATAAGACAGCCCCCTGTGGACAATGAGCAGTTCTTC.

The chain joins TRBV19 to TRBJ1-5; D may be TRBD1 (5 bases). Trimming took off 2 bases at V and 5 bases at J, with 13 bases between the two ends. Per the germline V gene, CDR1 is LNHDA and CDR2 is SQIVND (reference sequence). The CDR3 runs to 15 residues. Here the CDR3 reads CASSIHGTFDQPQHF. The CDR3 coding sequence is TGTGCCAGTAGTATACACGGGACGTTTGATCAGCCCCAGCATTTT.